Here is one T cell receptor (beta chain) with its context. The data derive from a study of blood T cell repertoires in COVID-19. Study background: Sources were T cells, B-cell-depleted T cells, or PBMCs; the material itself was cDNA or gDNA.

Under the authors' procedure: Amplification of reference gene primers was used by the study to estimate nucleated cell counts. Some clones are missing from TCRdb's copy, which holds only in-frame ones; the method was immunoSEQ multiplex PCR. That table furnishes V, J and clone size, whereas the DNA furnished D and trimming. The repertoire has a few hundred thousand clones, around nine tenths of them found once; the top ten carry roughly 6.6%. The CDR3 runs 15 residues. V was cut by 7 bases and J by 0 bases, with 10 bases left in between. Germline CDR1 is LNHDA and CDR2 is SQIVND (reference sequence).

The V call is TRBV19, the J call TRBJ2-6; D ambiguous. The sequencing input was peripheral blood. The TCR sequence derives from an older woman with COVID-19, enrolled during active disease. The CDR3 DNA sequence: TGTGCCAGTACCACTCAATTCTCTGGGGCCAACGTCCTGACTTTC. It specifies CASTTQFSGANVLTF.